These 11 T cell receptor delta chains originate from one sample sequenced in a study of Vδ1+ human thymocytes. RNA was extracted from the cells and then reverse transcribed. Pooled V-gene forward primers with one constant-region reverse primer generated the CDR3 amplicons by multiplex PCR. TCRdb used CATT to re-call clones from the multiplex PCR reads. The repertoire holds 80,000 or so delta-chain clones, with around 32% as singletons. No antigen has been assigned to these receptors. Study-wide findings and caveats: Thymic TRG and TRD repertoires appeared highly polyclonal, with Gaussian CDR3 length distributions.

The sample consisted of Vdelta1+ gamma-delta thymocytes from the thymus. Subset noted: FACS-sorted CD3+ TCRalphabeta- TCRVdelta1+ TCRVdelta2- thymocytes. The source is a boy under two years old who had congenital heart surgery.

In this sample, this clone turned up a few times. The V gene is TRDV1, the J gene TRDJ1, with TRDD3 identical over 7 bases. Germline CDR1 reads TSWWSYY; CDR2 reads QGS. V gave up 2 bases and J gave up 3 bases; unmatched junction bases: 21. The CDR3 totals 20 residues. CDR3 region: CALGEGKAYWGGSTSDKLIF. The DNA of the CDR3 is TGTGCTCTTGGGGAAGGTAAGGCCTACTGGGGAGGATCCACATCCGATAAACTCATCTTT.

The chain combines TRDV1 with TRDJ1; D is perhaps TRDD3 (5 bases). Trimming cost V 1 base and J 8 bases, with 20 bases left between them. The germline V gene has CDR1 TSWWSYY and CDR2 QGS. This CDR3 is built from 16 residues. CDR3 sequence: CALGEPTLATRGKLIF. In DNA form, the CDR3 reads TGTGCTCTTGGGGAACCTACCTTGGCTACCCGGGGGAAACTCATCTTT.

This clone was counted a few times. V usage is TRDV1 and J usage is TRDJ1; D is possibly TRDD2 (7 bases). In germline, CDR1 is TSWWSYY, CDR2 QGS. The V gene lost 2 bases and the J gene lost 3 bases, with 40 bases spanning the gap. This CDR3 contains 24 residues. This chain's CDR3 is CALGEGPTRSYGGTRVYGPDKLIF. The CDR3 bases are TGTGCTCTTGGGGAAGGACCTACTCGTTCCTACGGGGGGACACGGGTCTATGGGCCCGATAAACTCATCTTT.

Notes on this clone: The same CDR3 can be traced to other DNA sequences in this sample. The chain employs TRDV1 and TRDJ1; possibly TRDD2 for D (5 bases). V was shortened by 3 bases and J by 0 bases, with 17 bases between the two germline ends. The CDR3 extends over 17 amino acids. Per germline, CDR1 TSWWSYY and CDR2 QGS. CDR3 residues: CALGDPYGGQDTDKLIF. CDR3 coding DNA: TGTGCTCTTGGGGACCCCTACGGTGGACAAGACACCGATAAACTCATCTTT.

This clone appeared a few times. The chain joins TRDV1 to TRDJ1; D is possibly TRDD3 (6 bases). V lost 1 base and J 0 bases, leaving 21 bases between the germline ends. The CDR3 spans 19 residues. CDR1 is TSWWSYY and CDR2 is QGS in the germline V gene. The CDR3 sequence is CALGERYPKILGDTDKLIF. CDR3 sequence (DNA): TGTGCTCTTGGGGAACGGTATCCTAAGATATTGGGGGACACCGATAAACTCATCTTT.

This clone was seen a few times. The V and J genes are TRDV1 and TRDJ1; 13 bases are a match to TRDD3. CDR3 size: 21 residues. The germline CDR1 and CDR2 sequences are TSWWSYY and QGS. The ends lost 1 base at V and 4 bases at J; junction bases unmatched: 18. In DNA, the CDR3 is TGTGCTCTTGGGGAACGTTCACGACTGGGGGATACGTCCTGGGGTAGCGATAAACTCATCTTT. This codes for CALGERSRLGDTSWGSDKLIF.

This clone was seen only a few times. V usage is TRDV1 and J usage is TRDJ1; D ambiguous. Looked up from germline, CDR1 is TSWWSYY and CDR2 is QGS. The CDR3 runs to 17 residues. V was cut by 1 base and J by 0 bases, with 15 bases left in between. The CDR3 DNA sequence: TGTGCTCTTGGGGAACGCAGTGGCGTTACGTACACCGATAAACTCATCTTT. Its translation: CALGERSGVTYTDKLIF.

The chain couples TRDV1 to TRDJ1; 9 bases are shared with TRDD3. V lost 2 bases and J lost 2; bases outside the gene matches: 24. The CDR3 loop spans 22 amino acids. Germline V gene lookup returns CDR1 TSWWSYY and CDR2 QGS. CDR3 residues: CALGEISLPDLMGGILTDKLIF. CDR3 sequence (DNA): TGTGCTCTTGGGGAAATTTCCCTTCCCGACCTTATGGGGGGGATACTGACCGATAAACTCATCTTT.

The chain links TRDV1 to TRDJ1, with TRDD3 matching 12 bases. Germline trimming cut 4 bases from V and 6 bases from J; bases unmatched to any gene: 18. The CDR3 has 19 amino acids. Germline V gene data show CDR1 as TSWWSYY and CDR2 as QGS. For the CDR3, the DNA is TGTGCTCTTGGGGCCGGAGGGTTCGGGCTGGGGGATACGCCCCATAAACTCATCTTT. Encoded protein: CALGAGGFGLGDTPHKLIF.

The chain is built from TRDV1 and TRDJ1; TRDD3 matches at 13 bases. There are 22 residues in the CDR3. Germline-derived CDR1 and CDR2 are TSWWSYY and QGS. The V gene end was trimmed by 0 bases and the J gene end by 0 bases; junction bases not matched to a gene: 16. For the CDR3, the DNA is TGTGCTCTTGGGGAACTAACTTCCTACAGAACTGGGGGATACGAAGACACCGATAAACTCATCTTT. It yields the protein CALGELTSYRTGGYEDTDKLIF.

This rearrangement joins TRDV1 to TRDJ1; D is possibly TRDD2 or TRDD3 (6 bases each). Looked up from germline, CDR1 is TSWWSYY and CDR2 is QGS. There are 19 residues in the CDR3. V lost 3 bases and J 0 bases, leaving 23 bases between the germline ends. The CDR3 coding sequence is TGTGCTCTTGGGGATGGGCCTTCCACTTGGGGGGCATACACCGATAAACTCATCTTT. It translates to CALGDGPSTWGAYTDKLIF.